The present TCR beta chain was sequenced within a study of CD8+CD57+ T cells in acquired aplastic anemia. In the study overall: Around 3.2 ug was the average amount of DNA from sorted CD4+ and CD8+ cells.

Profiling that covered TCR beta VDJ and CDR3 relied on genomic DNA as its template. From the reads, TCRdb called clonotypes with MiXCR, one entry per CDR3 protein. The sample consists of 55,000 to 80,000 distinct CDR3 sequences, 45% to 55% of them appearing once. This clonotype has at least ten counts. V dropped 4 bases and J dropped 5 bases, with 18 bases sitting between them. This CDR3 is 16 amino acids long. The germline V gene encodes CDR1 SEHNR and CDR2 FQNEAQ (reference sequence). This TCR was sampled from a human donor in good health, serving as a control. Sequencing was carried out using sorted CD4+, CD8+, or CD8+CD57+ T cells (not recorded which) from PBMCs. V usage is TRBV7-9 and J usage is TRBJ2-1, with D perhaps TRBD1 (5 bases). The CDR3 spells CASSSPDRTGDNEQFF. The CDR3 nucleotides read TGTGCCAGCAGCTCCCCTGACAGAACGGGTGACAATGAGCAGTTCTTC. Filled out from reference TRBV7-9 and TRBJ2-1, the complete variable domain reads DTGVSQNPRHKITKRGQNVTFRCDPISEHNRLYWYRQTLGQGPEFLTYFQNEAQLEKSRLLSDRFSAERPKGSFSTLEIQRTEQGDSAMYLCASSSPDRTGDNEQFFGPGTRLTVL.